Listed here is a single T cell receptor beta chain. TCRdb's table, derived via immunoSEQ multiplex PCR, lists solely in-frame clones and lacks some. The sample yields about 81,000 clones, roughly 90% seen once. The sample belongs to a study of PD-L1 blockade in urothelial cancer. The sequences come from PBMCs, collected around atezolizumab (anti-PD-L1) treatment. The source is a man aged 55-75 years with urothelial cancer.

The CDR3 region has the DNA TGCGCCAGCAGCCAAGACTCACCCCTAGGTACCTACGAGCAGTACTTC. Translation gives CASSQDSPLGTYEQYF. The J gene is TRBJ2-7, the V gene TRBV4-3; unclear D gene. Trimming took off 0 bases at V and 2 bases at J, with 14 bases between the two ends. This CDR3 has 16 amino acids. Germline V gives CDR1 LGHNA, CDR2 YSLEER.